One sample yielded the 31 T cell receptor beta chains listed below, sequenced in a study of T cells after yellow fever vaccination. TCRdb reanalysed the 5' RACE reads using MiXCR and keeps one entry per CDR3 protein. The table shows 300,000 or so distinct CDR3 sequences, with roughly 7.5% occurring only once. The input for sequencing was PBMCs, taken around 45 days after the first yellow fever vaccination. The receptors originated from a young man who received the YFV17D yellow fever vaccine.

Only a few counts were recorded for this clonotype. The chain carries TRBV7-2 and TRBJ2-3, with TRBD1 matching over 7 bases. The CDR3 totals 16 residues. Germline loops: CDR1 SGHTA, CDR2 FQGNSA. Trimming cost V 4 bases and J 2 bases; bases outside gene matches: 9. The CDR3 DNA follows: TGTGCCAGCAGCTGGTATGTGACAGGGCTCACAGATACGCAGTATTTT. The encoded protein is CASSWYVTGLTDTQYF.

This clonotype was seen repeatedly, ten times or more. The CDR3, as DNA: TGTGCCAGCAGCGACAGAGGCGCCTACGAGCAGTACTTC. Amino acids: CASSDRGAYEQYF. This chain joins TRBV7-9 and TRBJ2-7; tentative D call: TRBD1 (5 bases). Germline CDR1 is SEHNR and CDR2 is FQNEAQ (reference sequence). V was pared by 5 bases and J by 2 bases, with 10 bases between. The CDR3 is 13 amino acids.

This clonotype was found many times. The chain combines TRBV5-1 with TRBJ2-7; the match to TRBD1 covers 7 bases. V lost 0 bases, J lost 3 bases, and 9 bases stayed unmatched. This CDR3 has 16 residues. Per germline, CDR1 SGHRS and CDR2 YFSETQ. The CDR3 DNA follows: TGCGCCAGCAGCTTGGGGGCAGGGGGTACGTTCTACGAGCAGTACGTC. Encoded protein: CASSLGAGGTFYEQYV.

This clonotype was seen at least ten times. The chain combines TRBV20-1 with TRBJ2-5; D unresolved. Germline CDR1 and CDR2: DFQATT and SNEGSKA (reference sequence). Between the trimmed V and J ends, which lost 6 bases and 2 bases, there was a span of 10 bases. This CDR3 has 12 residues. Here the CDR3 reads CSAYKPQETQYF. CDR3 DNA sequence: TGCAGTGCCTATAAGCCACAAGAGACCCAGTACTTC.

This clonotype has only a few counts. The chain joins TRBV11-2 to TRBJ2-3; D call uncertain. CDR1 is SGHAT, CDR2 FQNNGV, per germline. V dropped 3 bases and J dropped 0 bases, with 7 bases sitting between them. This CDR3 spans 14 amino acids. This chain's CDR3 is CASSFIPSTDTQYF. The CDR3 DNA follows: TGTGCCAGCAGCTTCATACCTAGCACAGATACGCAGTATTTT.

The rearrangement links TRBV12-3 or TRBV12-4 to TRBJ2-5; 10 bases are shared with TRBD2. After removal of 3 bases from V and 3 bases from J, the junction contained 1 base not matched to a gene. The CDR3 sequence is 14 residues long. CDR3 sequence reads: CASSFTSGKETQYF. As DNA, the CDR3 is TGTGCCAGCAGTTTTACTAGCGGGAAAGAGACCCAGTACTTC.

This clonotype was detected only a few times. This chain joins TRBV18 and TRBJ1-4; no reliable D call. Trimming shortened V by 6 bases and J by 8 bases, and 16 bases separated the two germline ends. This CDR3 comprises 14 residues. CDR1 KGHSH and CDR2 LQKENI come from the germline V gene. CDR3 loop: CASSAGVLEEKLFF. CDR3 DNA sequence: TGTGCCAGCTCGGCCGGAGTGTTAGAAGAAAAACTGTTTTTT. Supplemented by reference TRBV18 and TRBJ1-4, the full variable domain reads NAGVMQNPRHLVRRRGQEARLRCSPMKGHSHVYWYRQLPEEGLKFMVYLQKENIIDESGMPKERFSAEFPKEGPSILRIQQVVRGDSAAYFCASSAGVLEEKLFFGSGTQLSVL.

This clonotype was picked up a small number of times. The rearrangement uses TRBV10-2 and TRBJ2-7; a weak D match, TRBD1 (6 bases). Trimming left V 2 bases short and J 3 bases short, with 11 bases between. The germline gives CDR1 WSHSY, CDR2 SAAADI. The CDR3 spans 14 residues. For the CDR3, the DNA is TGCGCCAGCAGTGAGCGGACAGCCGGCTACGAGCAGTACTTC. It is translated as CASSERTAGYEQYF.

This clonotype has a single count. This CDR3 is missing its conserved last phenylalanine or tryptophan, likely due to a read error. The rearrangement joins TRBV7-2 to TRBJ1-2; 7 bases are shared with TRBD1. V trimming: 5 bases; J trimming: 4 bases; junction bases outside the gene matches: 4. The CDR3 runs to 13 residues. The germline V gene has CDR1 SGHTA and CDR2 FQGNSA. CDR3 nucleotides: TGTGCCAGCAGCACGCACAGGGGCTATGGCTACACCTCC. Encoded protein: CASSTHRGYGYTS.

The chain employs TRBV3-1 and TRBJ2-3; no definite D call. V lost 4 bases to trimming and J lost 5 bases, with 16 bases between them. Germline V gene sequence: CDR1 LGHDT, CDR2 YNNKEL (reference sequence). CDR3 length equals 15 residues. CDR3 nucleotides: TGTGCCAGCAGCCCTACCAGGACGGTTAGAGATACGCAGTATTTT. Its protein product is CASSPTRTVRDTQYF.

This chain uses TRBV5-5 with TRBJ2-7; D not resolved. The length of the CDR3 is 15 residues. CDR1 and CDR2 (germline): SGHKS, YYEKEE (reference sequence). The V gene lost 0 bases and the J gene lost 1 base, with 11 bases spanning the gap. The CDR3 loop reads CASSLEGMGSYEQYV. CDR3 nucleotide sequence: TGTGCCAGCAGCTTGGAGGGCATGGGTTCCTACGAGCAGTACGTC.

This clonotype was counted only a few times. The chain employs TRBV7-2 and TRBJ2-3; perhaps TRBD2 as D (6 bases). This CDR3 comprises 15 residues. CDR1 and CDR2 from the germline V gene are SGHTA and FQGNSA. The V and J ends lost 2 bases and 3 bases respectively, with 12 bases between them. CDR3 sequence (DNA): TGTGCCAGCAGCTTAACTTTTCTAGCGACAGATACGCAGTATTTT. As protein: CASSLTFLATDTQYF.

This clonotype was found a few times. CDR3 sequence reads: CASSPNPTGKNIQYF. The CDR3 nucleotides read TGTGCCAGCAGCCCCAATCCGACAGGGAAAAACATTCAGTACTTC. V gene TRBV7-2 combines with J gene TRBJ2-4; TRBD1 agrees at 7 bases. Germline-derived CDR1 and CDR2 are SGHTA and FQGNSA. V dropped 5 bases and J dropped 4; count of bases not matched to a gene: 8. The CDR3 is 15 residues long.

This clonotype was detected only a few times. This rearrangement joins TRBV4-3 to TRBJ2-3; weak D call: TRBD1 (5 bases). CDR1 is LGHNA, CDR2 YSLEER, per germline. CDR3 size: 14 residues. V was pared by 3 bases and J by 6 bases, with 13 bases between. CDR3 in amino acids: CASSHAQGDDTQYF. CDR3 coding DNA: TGCGCCAGCAGCCACGCCCAGGGTGACGATACGCAGTATTTT.

About this clonotype: Just one base apart from a much larger clone, this may be a read error. This rearrangement joins TRBV11-1 to TRBJ2-3, with D uncertain. V dropped 2 bases and J dropped 3 bases, with 12 bases sitting between them. The CDR3 totals 15 residues. Germline lookup yields CDR1 SGHAT and CDR2 FQDESV (reference sequence). In nucleotides, the CDR3 is TGTGCCAGCAGCTTAAGTATACGGAGTACAGATACGCAGTATTTT. Translating it yields CASSLSIRSTDTQYF.

The chain combines TRBV7-9 with TRBJ1-5; no firm D call. CDR3 length: 11 residues. Trimming took 4 bases from V and 9 from J, leaving 7 bases between them. Germline V gene data show CDR1 as SEHNR and CDR2 as FQNEAQ (reference sequence). The CDR3 sequence: CASSSGGPQHF. The CDR3 DNA follows: TGTGCCAGCAGCTCCGGTGGGCCCCAGCATTTT.

V gene TRBV20-1 combines with J gene TRBJ1-5; D gene unclear. V lost 5 bases and J 3 bases, leaving 14 bases between the germline ends. The CDR3 has 14 residues. The germline CDR1 and CDR2 sequences are DFQATT and SNEGSKA (reference sequence). CDR3 bases: TGCAGTGCTTGGGCCAAGAGCCCCAATCAGCCCCAGCATTTT. It is translated as CSAWAKSPNQPQHF.

This clonotype turned up a few times. V usage is TRBV3-1 and J usage is TRBJ2-4, with 10 bases identical to TRBD2. V dropped 4 bases and J dropped 1; count of bases not matched to a gene: 4. The CDR3 runs to 16 residues. Germline V lookup: CDR1 LGHDT, CDR2 YNNKEL (reference sequence). The CDR3 here is CASSLGAGGAKNIQYF. As DNA, the CDR3 is TGTGCCAGCAGCCTTGGAGCGGGGGGGGCCAAAAACATTCAGTACTTC.

The chain uses TRBV7-2 and TRBJ2-7, with 8 bases lining up with TRBD2. The CDR3 runs to 17 residues. CDR1 and CDR2 from the germline V gene are SGHTA and FQGNSA. V shed 5 bases and J 2 bases; nucleotides not matched to a gene: 14. CDR3 nucleotide sequence: TGTGCCAGCAGCACCCGGGGAAGCGGGGGACTAACCTACGAGCAGTACTTC. Translating it yields CASSTRGSGGLTYEQYF.

This clonotype turned up a few times. The chain is built from TRBV18 and TRBJ2-7; D is uncertain. The germline V and J ends were trimmed by 3 bases and 0 bases, with 12 bases remaining between them. Germline V lookup: CDR1 KGHSH, CDR2 LQKENI. The CDR3 runs 15 residues. The CDR3 protein is CASSPFVGSSYEQYF. CDR3 bases: TGTGCCAGCTCACCGTTCGTTGGAAGCTCCTACGAGCAGTACTTC.

The CDR3 protein is CASSLKGGTEDQPQHF. In nucleotides, the CDR3 is TGTGCCAGCAGTTTAAAGGGCGGGACAGAGGATCAGCCCCAGCATTTT. The chain carries TRBV12-3 or TRBV12-4 and TRBJ1-5, with 7 bases matching TRBD1. The CDR3 consists of 16 residues. V lost 2 bases to trimming and J lost 5 bases; unmatched junction nucleotides: 9.

The sample holds a few counts of this clonotype. A junction boundary mismatches the germline segment, possibly from a read error. The chain joins TRBV7-7 to TRBJ2-1, with 7 bases lining up with TRBD1. This CDR3 spans 14 amino acids. Germline assignment: CDR1 SSHAT and CDR2 FNYEAQ (reference sequence). In nucleotides, the CDR3 is TGTGCTAGCACCCCGGGACAGCGGTACAATGAGCAGTTCTTC. Residues: CASTPGQRYNEQFF.

This clonotype was counted a few times. The chain joins TRBV5-1 to TRBJ2-6; 8 bases agree with TRBD1. The germline V gene has CDR1 SGHRS and CDR2 YFSETQ. V lost 4 bases and J lost 2; bases outside the gene matches: 5. CDR3 length: 16 residues. CDR3 loop: CASSDGQGAGANVLTF. The CDR3 DNA is TGCGCCAGCAGCGATGGACAGGGTGCTGGGGCCAACGTCCTGACTTTC.

Notes on this clonotype: Mismatch with germline at one junction end may stem from a read error. The rearrangement links TRBV7-2 to TRBJ2-5; D is possibly TRBD2 (7 bases). The CDR3 covers 15 residues. Looked up from germline, CDR1 is SGHTA and CDR2 is FQGNSA. Written as DNA, the CDR3 is TGTGCCAGCAACTTAATGGGGGGGCTTGAAGAGACCCAGTACTTC. It encodes CASNLMGGLEETQYF.

This clonotype was seen a few times. DNA for the CDR3: TGCGCCAGCAGCTTAGAACCGGGACAGAAGACCGTCATAAACTATGGCTACACCTTC. Amino acid sequence: CASSLEPGQKTVINYGYTF. This sequence joins TRBV5-1 and TRBJ1-2; 7 bases line up with TRBD1. The germline V gene has CDR1 SGHRS and CDR2 YFSETQ. This CDR3 has 19 amino acids. Unmatched junction bases numbered 18, after V lost 2 bases and J lost 2 bases.

The rearrangement links TRBV19 to TRBJ2-2; a possible D gene is TRBD1 (5 bases). The V gene lost 4 bases and the J gene lost 2 bases, with 11 bases spanning the gap. Germline loops: CDR1 LNHDA, CDR2 SQIVND (reference sequence). CDR3 length equals 15 residues. CDR3 residues: CASSNRQRNTGELFF. CDR3 nucleotide sequence: TGTGCCAGTAGTAACCGACAGCGAAACACCGGGGAGCTGTTTTTT.

The chain joins TRBV24-1 to TRBJ2-2, with 11 bases lining up with TRBD2. Germline trimming cut 9 bases from V and 5 bases from J; bases unmatched to any gene: 4. The CDR3 loop spans 14 amino acids. Germline V gives CDR1 KGHDR, CDR2 SFDVKD. CDR3 nucleotide sequence: TGTGCCACCGGGACTAGCGGAGGAACCGGGGAGCTGTTTTTT. Its protein is CATGTSGGTGELFF.

This rearrangement joins TRBV10-3 to TRBJ2-5, with no clear D. From germline, CDR1 is ENHRY and CDR2 SYGVKD. V lost 2 bases to trimming and J lost 4 bases, with 11 bases between them. The CDR3 is made up of 14 amino acids. The CDR3 DNA sequence: TGTGCCATCAGTGAGCCGGGTCCTAGAGAGACCCAGTACTTC. Its translation: CAISEPGPRETQYF.

The chain joins TRBV7-6 to TRBJ2-2; D may be TRBD2 (5 bases). The CDR3 runs to 13 residues. V shed 4 bases and J shed 5 bases, with 8 bases lying between them. Germline V gives CDR1 SGHVS, CDR2 FNYEAQ. CDR3: CASSSTITGELFF. CDR3 coding DNA: TGTGCCAGCAGCTCGACTATTACCGGGGAGCTGTTTTTT.

The rearrangement joins TRBV27 to TRBJ1-1; D is uncertain. This CDR3 contains 14 residues. The ends were cut back, 3 bases at V and 4 bases at J, with 12 bases in the middle. CDR1 is MNHEY and CDR2 is SMNVEV in the germline V gene (reference sequence). The CDR3 here is CASSFLTPGTEAFF. In DNA, the CDR3 is TGTGCCAGCAGTTTTTTGACGCCGGGCACTGAAGCTTTCTTT.

The chain is built from TRBV7-8 and TRBJ2-7; 7 nucleotides agree with TRBD2. From germline, CDR1 is SGHVS and CDR2 FQNEAQ. V trimming: 5 bases; J trimming: 4 bases; junction bases outside the gene matches: 11. CDR3 size: 15 residues. The CDR3 loop is CASSAGAGRGYEQYV. CDR3 DNA: TGTGCCAGCAGCGCCGGAGCGGGGCGGGGTTACGAGCAGTACGTC.